This T cell receptor (beta chain) came from a study of sequential checkpoint blockade in melanoma. Across the study: Patients were randomized 1:1 to nivolumab-then-ipilimumab or ipilimumab-then-nivolumab first-line. Each arm's sequence ended with maintenance nivolumab.

The treatment: randomized to nivolumab then ipilimumab (arm A) or the reverse (arm B). None of the patients previously received DNA-damaging chemotherapy. PBMC sorting kept live CD3+CD8+ cells without CD19 or CD56. V was trimmed by 0 bases and J by 6 bases, leaving 21 bases between them. Germline CDR1 SGHRS, CDR2 YFSETQ. The length of the CDR3 is 17 residues. TCRdb keeps only in-frame clones here, not all; method: immunoSEQ multiplex PCR. This table has fewer than 50,000 clones, roughly 88% appearing once. Sequencing was performed on CD8+ T cells sorted from blood (inferred from file names), taken from a patient given nivolumab and ipilimumab in sequence. This sequence joins TRBV5-1 and TRBJ1-2, with a tentative D call TRBD1 (5 bases). The TCR sequence derives from a human donor with melanoma. The CDR3 DNA reads TGCGCCAGCAGCTTGGTGCCCAGGGCGGTCAAAGAGGATGGCTACACCTTC. Translated, it gives CASSLVPRAVKEDGYTF.